One T cell receptor (beta chain) is described in this entry. No cognate antigen has been identified for it. Base-call qualities are not available, and no considerably larger clone is one nucleotide away. The entry originates in a study of control samples from healthy donors and cancer patients (dated by TCRdb to 2020 to 2021). Reading from cysteine to phenylalanine, the CDR3 counts 14 amino acids. Only CDR3 DNA is held: 42 bases, read in frame from base 1. The V and J ends are trimmed by 2 bases and 5 bases, leaving 10 bases between them. The germline V gene encodes CDR1 MNHEY and CDR2 SMNVEV (reference sequence). Library preparation was by the immunoSEQ multiplex PCR assay. The table was pulled from immuneACCESS by TCRdb, which kept in-frame rearrangements only. Such tables lose some clones; where checked, under half of the loss comes from unresolved V genes, and the rest has no known cause. The sample data list about 52,000 clones, and roughly 96% of these were observed just once. Clones ranked in the top ten supply approximately 2.4% of the sample.

Recombination connected TRBV27 to TRBJ1-5; the D gene cannot be resolved reliably. Input material: blood. This receptor was taken from a man aged 25-45 years in good health. The DNA is TGTGCCAGCAGTTTAATGGGCGGCTATCAGCCCCAGCATTTT. This is translated as CASSLMGGYQPQHF.